This T cell receptor beta chain was found in a study of T cell changes during pregnancy in multiple sclerosis. Produced via immunoSEQ multiplex PCR; TCRdb's table is partial and in-frame only. The table has 58,000 or so clones, about 92% seen once. Germline V gives CDR1 SGHRS, CDR2 YFSETQ. This CDR3 has 17 residues. V dropped 2 bases and J dropped 0; count of bases not matched to a gene: 4. V is TRBV5-1 and J is TRBJ2-1, with 11 bases lining up with TRBD2. Material: peripheral blood, obtained in the first trimester of pregnancy. The receptor's source is a female donor with multiple sclerosis, enrolled in a pregnancy study. The CDR3 coding sequence is TGCGCCAGCAGCTTTGGGACTAGCGGAACCTCCTACAATGAGCAGTTCTTC. The encoded protein is CASSFGTSGTSYNEQFF.